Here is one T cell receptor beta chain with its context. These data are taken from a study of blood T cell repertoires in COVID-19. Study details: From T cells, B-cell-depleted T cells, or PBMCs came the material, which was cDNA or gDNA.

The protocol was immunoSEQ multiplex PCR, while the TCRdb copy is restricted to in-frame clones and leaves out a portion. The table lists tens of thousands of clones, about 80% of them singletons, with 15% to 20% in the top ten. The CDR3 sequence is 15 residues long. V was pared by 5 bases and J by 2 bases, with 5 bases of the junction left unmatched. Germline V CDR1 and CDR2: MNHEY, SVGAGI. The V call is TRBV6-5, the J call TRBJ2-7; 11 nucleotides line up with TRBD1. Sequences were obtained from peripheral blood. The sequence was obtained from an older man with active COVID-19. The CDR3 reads CASSTGTGGTYEQYF. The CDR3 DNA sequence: TGTGCCAGCAGTACCGGGACAGGGGGTACCTACGAGCAGTACTTC.